The 13 T cell receptor beta chains given below trace back to one sample, sequenced in a study of T-cell reconstitution after alpha-beta-depleted transplantation in children (dated by TCRdb to about 2016). The treatment or condition label for this specimen denotes: allogeneic hematopoietic cell transplantation with graft depleted of TCRalphabeta T cells and CD19 B cells. The library was made by PCR. TCRdb names Illumina HiSeq 2500 as the instrument used. TCR library preparation used molecular barcoding, with unique molecular identifiers applied to normalize quantification of the TCRbeta repertoire. Using fastp at Q25 and MiXCR, TCRdb reprocessed the public reads and kept productive beta chains. Each record represents a unique CDR3 protein, reported with the most common genes and DNA among its rows. The sample has about 830,000 distinct CDR3 sequences on record, about 15% of them singletons. The ten biggest clones cover approximately 5% of the sample.

The sample was PBMCs, mostly from graft donor cells, taken 360 days after TCRalphabeta/CD19-depleted stem cell transplant. These receptors all come from a male patient younger than 18 who had a stem cell transplant for acute lymphoblastic leukemia, so the T cells may come from the graft donor.

The chain employs TRBV11-2 and TRBJ2-1; either TRBD1 or TRBD2 may supply D (5 bases each). Deletions cut 2 bases from V and 9 bases from J, with 20 bases between. The CDR3 consists of 16 residues. CDR1 and CDR2 from the germline V gene are SGHAT and FQNNGV. In DNA form, the CDR3 reads TGTGCCAGCAGCTTAAGACGGGACCACGTAATCAGTGAGCAGTTCTTC. Translating it yields CASSLRRDHVISEQFF.

This clonotype was found many times. J is TRBJ2-7 and V is TRBV4-2; a weak D match, TRBD2 (5 bases). The CDR3 runs 16 residues. Germline V CDR1 and CDR2: LGHNA, YNFKEQ. Trimming removed 0 bases at V and 3 bases at J, with 15 bases between. The DNA for the CDR3 is TGTGCCAGCAGCCAAGAAGGGTCGGGGAGTGTCTACGAGCAGTACTTC. Translation: CASSQEGSGSVYEQYF.

The chain couples TRBV25-1 to TRBJ2-7; D is possibly TRBD1 (6 bases). Germline V gene sequence: CDR1 MGHDK, CDR2 SYGVNS. The CDR3 has 15 residues. V dropped 1 base and J dropped 5 bases, with 15 bases sitting between them. CDR3 amino acids: CASSESLPRGDEQYF. CDR3 in DNA: TGTGCCAGCAGTGAATCGTTGCCCAGGGGCGACGAGCAGTACTTC.

This clonotype has more than one count but fewer than ten. This sequence joins TRBV12-3 or TRBV12-4 and TRBJ2-1, with 8 bases fitting TRBD2. CDR3 length: 15 residues. V shed 7 bases, J shed 1 base, and the junction held 6 bases outside the gene matches. As DNA, the CDR3 is TGTGCCAGCACTCCGGGACTAGGATCCTACAATGAGCAGTTCTTC. Amino acids: CASTPGLGSYNEQFF.

This clonotype was seen just once. The chain couples TRBV18 to TRBJ2-7, with TRBD2 as a possible D gene (6 bases). The CDR3 spans 12 residues. The germline V and J ends were trimmed by 1 base and 9 bases, with 10 bases remaining between them. Germline V gene sequence: CDR1 KGHSH, CDR2 LQKENI. CDR3 sequence: CASSPQEGLQYF. DNA of the CDR3: TGTGCCAGCTCACCACAGGAGGGCCTGCAGTACTTC.

The rearrangement links TRBV5-1 to TRBJ2-7; D possibly matches TRBD1 or TRBD2 (5 bases each). V dropped 4 bases and J dropped 2 bases, with 19 bases sitting between them. This CDR3 is 16 amino acids long. Germline assignment: CDR1 SGHRS and CDR2 YFSETQ. CDR3 in DNA: TGCGCCAGCAGCCGGACCGGGGCCAGGACCACCTACGAGCAGTACTTC. Translated: CASSRTGARTTYEQYF.

This clonotype was seen a few times. This chain links TRBV5-1 with TRBJ2-7; 8 nucleotides match TRBD2. CDR1 SGHRS and CDR2 YFSETQ come from the germline V gene. This CDR3 spans 15 amino acids. V gave up 7 bases and J gave up 5 bases; unmatched junction bases: 14. The CDR3 reads CASWSGGTLIHEQYF. The DNA of the CDR3 is TGCGCCAGCTGGTCGGGGGGGACTTTGATCCACGAGCAGTACTTC.

This clonotype appeared many times. The V and J genes are TRBV19 and TRBJ1-5; no clear D. The germline V gene has CDR1 LNHDA and CDR2 SQIVND (reference sequence). This CDR3 has 13 residues. Trimming took off 9 bases at V and 2 bases at J, with 11 bases between the two ends. The CDR3 region is CASSIRGNQPQHF. The CDR3 DNA follows: TGTGCCAGCAGCATCAGAGGCAATCAGCCCCAGCATTTT.

In its sample, this clonotype was seen a few times. V is TRBV5-1 and J is TRBJ2-5, with D hard to call. The CDR3 is made up of 14 amino acids. The germline CDR1 and CDR2 sequences are SGHRS and YFSETQ. The V and J ends lost 0 bases and 2 bases respectively, with 8 bases between them. The CDR3 loop reads CASSLVSVQETQYF. DNA of the CDR3: TGCGCCAGCAGCTTGGTTTCGGTGCAAGAGACCCAGTACTTC.

This clonotype was found a few times. V gene TRBV20-1 combines with J gene TRBJ1-4; tentative D call: TRBD1 (6 bases). The V and J ends lost 6 bases and 13 bases respectively, with 27 bases between them. The CDR3 is made up of 15 amino acids. The germline V gene has CDR1 DFQATT and CDR2 SNEGSKA (reference sequence). This chain's CDR3 is CSAPTGPWMQEGLFF. As DNA, the CDR3 is TGCAGTGCACCCACAGGGCCGTGGATGCAAGAAGGACTGTTTTTT.

V usage is TRBV5-1 and J usage is TRBJ2-7; 7 nucleotides agree with TRBD1. The trim removed 5 bases at V and 2 bases at J, leaving 10 bases unmatched. The CDR3 length is 15 residues. CDR1 and CDR2 (germline): SGHRS, YFSETQ. The CDR3 loop is CASRRGQASAYEQYF. As DNA, the CDR3 is TGCGCCAGCAGACGCGGACAGGCGAGTGCCTACGAGCAGTACTTC.

In its sample, this clonotype was seen a few times. This sequence joins TRBV10-3 and TRBJ1-1, with a weak D call TRBD1 (6 bases). Trimming took off 8 bases at V and 4 bases at J, with 17 bases between the two ends. The CDR3 contains 14 residues. Germline V CDR1 and CDR2: ENHRY, SYGVKD. The CDR3 nucleotides read TGTGCCATCGCCCCCTTGGGGGCGACCACTGAAGCTTTCTTT. This gives the protein CAIAPLGATTEAFF.

The V and J genes are TRBV20-1 and TRBJ1-1; maybe TRBD1 (5 bases). The V gene lost 7 bases and the J gene lost 3 bases, with 21 bases spanning the gap. This CDR3 comprises 15 residues. Germline values: CDR1 DFQATT, CDR2 SNEGSKA (reference sequence). CDR3 sequence reads: CSVNAYDRMYTEAFF. CDR3 coding DNA: TGCAGTGTTAACGCCTACGACAGAATGTACACTGAAGCTTTCTTT.